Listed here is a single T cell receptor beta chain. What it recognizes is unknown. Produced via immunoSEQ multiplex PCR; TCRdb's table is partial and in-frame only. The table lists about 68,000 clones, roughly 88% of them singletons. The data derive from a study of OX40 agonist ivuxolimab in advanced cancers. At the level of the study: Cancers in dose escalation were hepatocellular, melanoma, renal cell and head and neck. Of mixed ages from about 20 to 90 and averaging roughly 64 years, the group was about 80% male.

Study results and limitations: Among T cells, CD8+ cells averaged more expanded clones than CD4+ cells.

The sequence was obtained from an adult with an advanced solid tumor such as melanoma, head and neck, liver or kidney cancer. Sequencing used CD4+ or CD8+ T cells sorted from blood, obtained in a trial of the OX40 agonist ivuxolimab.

Written as DNA, the CDR3 is TGTGCCAGCAAAAACGCGGGGGGCGCCCCGAACACTGAAGCTTTCTTT. It codes for CASKNAGGAPNTEAFF. V gene TRBV27 combines with J gene TRBJ1-1, with D possibly TRBD1 on 6 matching bases. This CDR3 comprises 16 residues. V was trimmed by 7 bases and J by 1 base, leaving 19 bases between them. CDR1 and CDR2 from the germline V gene are MNHEY and SMNVEV (reference sequence).